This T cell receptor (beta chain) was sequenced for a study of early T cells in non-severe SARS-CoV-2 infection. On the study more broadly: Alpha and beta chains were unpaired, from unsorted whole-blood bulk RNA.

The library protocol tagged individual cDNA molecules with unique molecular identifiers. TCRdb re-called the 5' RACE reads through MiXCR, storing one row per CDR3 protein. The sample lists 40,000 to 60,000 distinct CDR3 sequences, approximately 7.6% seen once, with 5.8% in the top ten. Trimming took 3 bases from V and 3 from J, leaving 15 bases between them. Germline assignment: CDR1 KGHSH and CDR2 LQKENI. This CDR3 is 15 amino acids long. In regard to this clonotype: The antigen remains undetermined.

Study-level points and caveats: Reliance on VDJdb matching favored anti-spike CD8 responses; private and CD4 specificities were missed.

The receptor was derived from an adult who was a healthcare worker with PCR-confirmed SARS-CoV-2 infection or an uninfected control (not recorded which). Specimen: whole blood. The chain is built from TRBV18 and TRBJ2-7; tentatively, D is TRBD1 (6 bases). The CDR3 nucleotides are TGTGCCAGCTCACCCGGGACATCCGAACTCTACGAGCAGTACTTC. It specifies CASSPGTSELYEQYF.